Sequencing of this T cell receptor (beta chain) was carried out in a study of T cell responses to AZD1222 COVID-19 vaccine. Per germline, CDR1 SEHNR and CDR2 FQNEAQ (reference sequence). V was pared by 4 bases and J by 9 bases, with 7 bases of the junction left unmatched. The CDR3 length is 15 residues. The data were produced by immunoSEQ multiplex PCR, yet TCRdb's version contains in-frame clones alone and is incomplete. The repertoire includes about 130,000 clones, 80% to 90% of them detected once, and 1.9% sits in the top ten. Comment on this clone: Its specificity is unknown.

Study results and caveats: Clonal diversity may have been underestimated in mostly white British donors. None of the repertoires were sampled until the peak T cell response had passed. In the spike-specific TCR repertoire, nearly half reportedly target unmutated variant regions. Spike-specific TCR breadth and depth rose after two AZD1222 doses.

The sequence derives from an adult in good health. The rearrangement joins TRBV7-9 to TRBJ2-1; 12 nucleotides match TRBD2. Sequences were derived from peripheral blood, sampled on day 0 of AZD1222 vaccination. The CDR3 spells CASSSGLAGYVEQFF. CDR3 in DNA: TGTGCCAGCAGCTCCGGACTAGCGGGGTATGTTGAGCAGTTCTTC.